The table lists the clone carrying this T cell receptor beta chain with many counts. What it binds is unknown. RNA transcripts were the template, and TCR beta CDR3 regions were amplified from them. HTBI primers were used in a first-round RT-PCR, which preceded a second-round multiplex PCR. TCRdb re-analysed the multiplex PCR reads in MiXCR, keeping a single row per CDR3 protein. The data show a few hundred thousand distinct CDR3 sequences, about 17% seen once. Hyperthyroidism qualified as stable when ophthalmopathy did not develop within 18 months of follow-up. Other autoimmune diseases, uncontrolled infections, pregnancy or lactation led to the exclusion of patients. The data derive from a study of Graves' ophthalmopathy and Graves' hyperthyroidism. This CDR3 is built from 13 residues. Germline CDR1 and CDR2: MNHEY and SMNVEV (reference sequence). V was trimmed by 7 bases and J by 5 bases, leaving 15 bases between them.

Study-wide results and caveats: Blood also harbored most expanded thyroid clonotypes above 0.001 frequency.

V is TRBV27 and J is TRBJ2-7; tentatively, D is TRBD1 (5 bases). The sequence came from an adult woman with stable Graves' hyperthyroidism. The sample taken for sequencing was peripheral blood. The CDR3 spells CASTIGWGHEQYF. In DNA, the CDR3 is TGTGCCAGCACCATTGGGTGGGGCCACGAGCAGTACTTC.